Listed here are 4 T cell receptor beta chains from one sample, sequenced in a study of spatial heterogeneity in lung cancer. As to time point: blood at routine non-recurrence follow-up after resection. TCRdb used MiXCR to reprocess the 5' RACE reads, holding one entry per CDR3 protein. In the table there are 20,000 to 30,000 distinct CDR3 sequences, about a tenth of which are singletons. The starting material was PBMCs, obtained at follow-up. These receptor sequences come from a male donor with early-stage non-small cell lung cancer.

There are many counts of this clonotype. In DNA form, the CDR3 reads TGTGCCAGCTCAGCCTTAGGGGCAACTAATGAAAAACTGTTTTTT. Its protein is CASSALGATNEKLFF. The chain joins TRBV18 to TRBJ1-4, with a tentative D call TRBD1 (5 bases). V was shortened by 5 bases and J by 0 bases, with 10 bases between the two germline ends. The V gene's germline CDR1 is KGHSH and CDR2 LQKENI. There are 15 residues in the CDR3.

Ten or more counts support this clonotype. The chain uses TRBV5-1 and TRBJ1-1; D possibly corresponds to TRBD1 (5 bases). Germline V lookup: CDR1 SGHRS, CDR2 YFSETQ. Trimming removed 2 bases from V and 4 bases from J, with 12 bases in between. This CDR3 has 14 residues. CDR3 DNA: TGCGCCAGCAGCTTCCAGGGTGGAGGCACTGAAGCTTTCTTT. Translating gives CASSFQGGGTEAFF.

This clonotype was counted at least ten times. The chain joins TRBV4-3 to TRBJ2-5; 7 bases are shared with TRBD1. The CDR3 has 15 amino acids. After removal of 5 bases from V and 0 bases from J, the junction contained 6 bases not matched to a gene. Germline loops: CDR1 LGHNA, CDR2 YSLEER. In DNA, the CDR3 is TGCGCCAGCAGCAGACAGGGAATCTACCAAGAGACCCAGTACTTC. Translation gives CASSRQGIYQETQYF.

This clonotype was detected only a few times. The chain links TRBV9 to TRBJ2-5; TRBD1 matches at 7 bases. The V and J ends lost 9 bases and 3 bases, in that order; junction bases with no gene match: 17. From germline, CDR1 is SGDLS and CDR2 YYNGEE. There are 16 residues in the CDR3. CDR3 DNA sequence: TGTGCCAACCCCAAACCCCGCCGGGACAGAGAAGAGACCCAGTACTTC. Its translation is CANPKPRRDREETQYF.